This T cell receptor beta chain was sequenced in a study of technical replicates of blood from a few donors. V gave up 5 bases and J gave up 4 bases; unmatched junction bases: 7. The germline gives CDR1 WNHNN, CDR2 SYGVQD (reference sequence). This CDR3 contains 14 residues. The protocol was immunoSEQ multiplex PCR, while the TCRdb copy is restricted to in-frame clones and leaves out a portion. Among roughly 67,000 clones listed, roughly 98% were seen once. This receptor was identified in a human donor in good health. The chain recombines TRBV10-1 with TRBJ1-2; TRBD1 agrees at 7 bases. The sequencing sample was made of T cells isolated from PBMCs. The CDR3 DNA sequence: TGCGCCAGCAGTAGGGACAGTGCGGGCTATGGCTACACCTTC. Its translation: CASSRDSAGYGYTF.